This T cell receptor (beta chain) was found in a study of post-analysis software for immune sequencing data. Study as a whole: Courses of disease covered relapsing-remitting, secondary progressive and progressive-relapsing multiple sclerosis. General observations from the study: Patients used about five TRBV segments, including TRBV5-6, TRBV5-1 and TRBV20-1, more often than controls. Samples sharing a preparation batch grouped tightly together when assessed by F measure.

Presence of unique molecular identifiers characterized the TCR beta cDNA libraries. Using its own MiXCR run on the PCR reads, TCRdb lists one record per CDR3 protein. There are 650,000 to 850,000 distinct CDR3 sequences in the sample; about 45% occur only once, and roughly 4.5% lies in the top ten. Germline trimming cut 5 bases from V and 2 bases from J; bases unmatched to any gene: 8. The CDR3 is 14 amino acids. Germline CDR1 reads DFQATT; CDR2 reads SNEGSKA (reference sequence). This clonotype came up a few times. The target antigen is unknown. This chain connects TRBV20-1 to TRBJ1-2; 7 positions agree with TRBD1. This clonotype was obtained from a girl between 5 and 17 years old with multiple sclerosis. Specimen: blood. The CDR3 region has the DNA TGCAGTGCTCACCCGACAGGGTCCAACTATGGCTACACCTTC. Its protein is CSAHPTGSNYGYTF.